This T cell receptor beta chain was identified in a study of cytomegalovirus exposure and HLA in healthy donors (dated by TCRdb to about 2017). Background on the whole study: In an earlier analysis of several hundred of the donors, around 300 Gb of sequence data and some 100 million unique TCR beta sequences from roughly 200 million T cells were reported. Around 320 gigabases of sequencing data and tens of millions of unique TCR sequences were included in an early release covering about 620 HLA-typed donors. Of the 398 genotyped donors, approximately 83% fell in the genetic ancestry cluster associated with self-reported Caucasian donors. The study was designed to test whether signatures of past pathogen exposure could be identified by cataloging public T cell receptors. The T cell repertoires of 550 to 850 subjects were profiled by immunosequencing and related to cytomegalovirus serostatus. Along with the approximately 600-subject first cohort, a separate validation cohort of roughly 110 different subjects was used. The study combined high-throughput TCR immunosequencing, statistical association of individual TCRs with disease status, and machine learning to predict cytomegalovirus infection status. A later analysis re-examined previously published TCR beta repertoires from more than 650 donors and added high-resolution HLA genotyping to investigate patterns of TCR occurrence. Rather than drawing on any new phenotypic data, the later analysis identified candidate immune exposures from TCR beta sequences and the way those sequences occurred across donors. To decide whether each TCR beta V gene segment behaved as functional or pseudogenic, an earlier analysis of 587 of the donors relied on high-throughput TCR beta sequencing. Alongside the repertoire data, information on donor age, sex, ethnicity and CMV serostatus was compiled. Genome-wide SNP genotypes for about 55% of the 666 donors were used in a later genetic analysis, which treated that subset as a discovery cohort. Every repertoire in the discovery cohort had been generated on one and the same sequencing platform. Both class I and class II loci were covered by HLA typing, at four-digit resolution. The number of donors typed differed by locus, with roughly 629-640 for A, B, C, DRB1 and DQB1, around 560 for DQA1, over 600 for DPA1, and approximately 470 for DPB1. Four to six DR-DQ haplotypes were handled as single units for association and clustering, since linkage in the cohort was strong. Among about 390 genotyped donors of the cohort, an average of approximately 230,000 unique TCR beta nucleotide sequences were sequenced per donor, roughly 20% of them non-productive.

CDR3 length: 14 amino acids, cysteine to phenylalanine. Only CDR3 DNA remains: 42 bases, in frame from the first base. Trimming accounts for 3 bases at V and 0 bases at J, while the number of junction bases matched to no gene is 2. As encoded in the germline V gene (reference sequence), CDR1 is GTSNPN while CDR2 is SVGIG. In total, just over 650 healthy bone marrow donors made up the cohort. All cohort members were sampled while nominally healthy, although unrecorded immune exposures were likely present. The donor was CMV seronegative and belonged to the group of 352 seronegative cohort members. A peripheral blood sample was provided by each donor, and peripheral blood mononuclear cells were used for TCR beta sequencing. Genomic DNA extraction from the blood cell samples was performed with the Qiagen DNeasy Blood Extraction Kit. Broad study findings and their caveats: In a later analysis, about 16,000 TCR beta sequences were associated with specific HLA alleles at a false discovery rate of 0.05. A further reported finding was that TCR beta sequences accurately predicted the HLA-A and HLA-B alleles for most subjects in the first cohort. According to the authors, the approach could potentially be generalized to other disease states and immunological phenotypes. Sequencing depth was assumed to be roughly uniform across donors in the presence/absence analyses, though that assumption may not hold. In a later genetic analysis, a missense DCLRE1C variant was associated with V-gene and J-gene trimming of TCR beta chains, and the association was replicated in an independent cohort. In a later analysis, TCR association rates were found to vary across HLA loci, with the most associated TCRs seen for DRB1 alleles and the fewest for HLA-C alleles. In an earlier analysis of under 600 of the donors, most TCR beta V segments were observed in productive rearrangements about 87% or about 30% of the time, broadly matching IMGT annotations. In a later analysis, HLA-associated TCR beta chains were found to be more clonally expanded and to have lower generation probabilities than equally common non-associated chains. The earlier analysis of 587 of the donors excluded fewer than 20 rarely observed V segments, including chromosome 9 orphons, because counts were too low. Some IMGT-functional V segments, including TRBV6-2 and TRBV6-3, could not be told apart with the 87-base-pair reads, so those segments were excluded. A cluster of highly shared sequence variants was judged likely to represent a technical artifact of the sequencing pipeline. A later analysis found that most CMV-associated TCR beta chains appeared HLA-restricted, with HLA associations seemingly driven largely by CMV exposure. In vitro tests confirmed that a few of the cytomegalovirus-associated TCR beta chains recognize cytomegalovirus antigens. Linkage disequilibrium might explain the correlated functional status among segregating V segments, but an unknown experimental factor could not be excluded. A later analysis reported that several top co-occurrence clusters appeared linked to parvovirus B19, influenza, CMV and Epstein-Barr virus. The only immune exposure information available for the cohort was CMV serostatus. When HLA alleles, especially DR and DQ, strongly co-occurred, attributing TCR associations to individual alleles was difficult. Because HLA typing was missing for some donors at each locus, association tests included only the typed subset. Only TCR beta chains were sequenced in this cohort, and the absence of alpha or paired-chain data limited detectable features. In both the original and validation cohorts, the classifier was reported to diagnose cytomegalovirus status with high specificity and sensitivity. The study gave a list of 150 to 200 TCR beta chains associated with cytomegalovirus. Most TCR sequences were observed very rarely across donors, whereas some public TCRs were present in many individuals. A later genetic analysis reported fewer N-insertions in productive TCRs among donors in an Asian-associated ancestry cluster than the roughly 620-donor mean.

Receptor libraries were prepared by the immunoSEQ multiplex PCR assay. For the multiplex PCR, a mixture combining 60 forward primers for TCR Vbeta segments and 13 reverse primers for TCR Jbeta segments was used. Amplification of the CDR3 region of rearranged TCR beta genes was performed with a multiplex PCR assay on genomic DNA. On the Illumina HiSeq System, the amplified TCR beta libraries were sequenced as 87-base-pair reads. Per the authors' processing: Across the roughly 600 repertoires, a later analysis counted tens of millions of unique TCR beta chains, some 11 million of which were shared by at least two donors. Raw reads were error-corrected and collapsed into unique sequences by a nearest-neighbor algorithm in which closely related sequences were merged to remove PCR and sequencing errors. CDR3 sequences were aligned to IMGT reference sequences to assign V, D and J gene segments. Each retained sequence needed at least a six-nucleotide match to both a V gene segment and a J gene segment. Rearrangements were classified as productive when the CDR3 lacked stop codons and remained in frame with V and J, and all other rearrangements were classified as non-productive. CDR3 was defined by IMGT convention, running from the second conserved V-encoded cysteine to the conserved J-encoded phenylalanine. The earlier analysis of some 580 of the donors excluded any sequence lacking an unambiguous match to a single V gene segment. In an earlier analysis of 450 to 700 of the donors, V segments were called functional above 56.7% productive rearrangements and were called segregating when the between-donor standard deviation exceeded 5%. A statistical classification framework was built to diagnose cytomegalovirus status from the catalog of TCR beta chain sequences. In a later analysis, V and J genes were assigned by comparing TCR nucleotide sequences against IMGT/GENE-DB human TR gene sequences. A later analysis assigned CDR3 sequences and most-parsimonious VDJ recombination scenarios with the TCRdist pipeline. In a later analysis, each TCR beta chain was defined by its CDR3 amino acid sequence together with its V-gene family, and reads without a unique V-gene family were excluded. As a way to deal with suspected cross-contamination and a sequencing artifact, a later analysis dropped hundreds of nucleotide sequences that were highly shared and had low generation probability. In a later analysis, a clonal expansion index was calculated for each public chain from normalized within-repertoire ranks of inferred template counts. In a later analysis, generation probabilities were computed with a VDJ recombination model fitted to out-of-frame rearrangements, and the resulting probabilities were checked against IGoR. A later analysis scored TCR-TCR, TCR-HLA and TCR-CMV co-occurrence with hypergeometric tests, applying a repertoire-size bias correction to TCR pairs. To estimate false discovery rates, a later analysis permuted the HLA or CMV assignments 20 times. In a later analysis, co-occurring TCRs were grouped with DBSCAN, and TCRdist sequence similarity was added when clustering was performed within HLA-allele-positive subsets. Repertoires with fewer than 30,000 or more than 120,000 public chains were left out of co-occurrence clustering, as were about 5 repertoires with anomalous nucleotide sharing. TCRdb re-hosts the immuneACCESS table, in-frame sequences only. Its copies lack some clones; in the studies checked, an unresolved V gene accounts for under half of them, and the cause for the rest is not known. The V and J calls and clone size come from that table; D and trimming were worked out from the DNA. The sample table on file contains about 160,000 clones. The ten largest clones add up to roughly 2% of the sample.

In regard to this clone: Its antigen remains undetermined.

Material: PBMCs. This TCR derives from a man aged 25 to 45 in good health and CMV-seronegative. The chain uses TRBV30 and TRBJ1-5; TRBD1 agrees with 7 junctional bases. The nucleotide sequence is given as TGTGCCTGGAGCAGGGGGAGTAGCAATCAGCCCCAGCATTTT. This gives the protein CAWSRGSSNQPQHF.